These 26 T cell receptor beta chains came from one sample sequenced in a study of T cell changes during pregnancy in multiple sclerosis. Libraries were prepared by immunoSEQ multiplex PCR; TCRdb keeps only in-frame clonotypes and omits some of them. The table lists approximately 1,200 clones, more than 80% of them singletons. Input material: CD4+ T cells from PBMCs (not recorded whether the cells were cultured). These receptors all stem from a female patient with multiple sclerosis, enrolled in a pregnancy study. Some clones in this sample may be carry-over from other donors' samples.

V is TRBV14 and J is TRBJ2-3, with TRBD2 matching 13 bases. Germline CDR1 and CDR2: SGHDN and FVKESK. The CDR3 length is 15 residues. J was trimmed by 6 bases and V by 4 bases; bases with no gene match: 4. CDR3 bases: TGTGCCAGCAGCCTACTAGCGGGGGGGCGGGATACGCAGTATTTT. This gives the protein CASSLLAGGRDTQYF.

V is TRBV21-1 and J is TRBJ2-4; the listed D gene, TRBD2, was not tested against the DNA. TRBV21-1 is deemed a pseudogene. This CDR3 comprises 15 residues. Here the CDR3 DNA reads TGTGCCAGCAGCAGGCACGGGATCGGCAAAAACATTCAGTACTTC. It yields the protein CASSRHGIGKNIQYF.

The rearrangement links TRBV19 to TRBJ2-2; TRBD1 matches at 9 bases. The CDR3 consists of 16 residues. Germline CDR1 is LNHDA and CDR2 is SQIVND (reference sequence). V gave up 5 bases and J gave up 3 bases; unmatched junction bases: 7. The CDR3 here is CASSYGGQGYTGELFF. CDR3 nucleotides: TGTGCCAGTAGTTATGGGGGACAGGGTTACACCGGGGAGCTGTTTTTT.

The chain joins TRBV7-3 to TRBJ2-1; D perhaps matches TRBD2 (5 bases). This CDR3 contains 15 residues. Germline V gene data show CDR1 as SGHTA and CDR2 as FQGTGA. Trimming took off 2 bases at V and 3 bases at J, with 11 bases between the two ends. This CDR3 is CASSLEGNFYNEQFF. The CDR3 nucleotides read TGTGCCAGCAGCTTAGAGGGCAACTTCTACAATGAGCAGTTCTTC.

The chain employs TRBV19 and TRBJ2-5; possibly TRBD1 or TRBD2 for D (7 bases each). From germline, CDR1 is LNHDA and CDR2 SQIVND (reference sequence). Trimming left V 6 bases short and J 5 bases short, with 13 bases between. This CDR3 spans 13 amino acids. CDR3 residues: CASSTGEGETQYF. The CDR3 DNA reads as TGTGCCAGTAGCACAGGGGAGGGCGAGACCCAGTACTTC.

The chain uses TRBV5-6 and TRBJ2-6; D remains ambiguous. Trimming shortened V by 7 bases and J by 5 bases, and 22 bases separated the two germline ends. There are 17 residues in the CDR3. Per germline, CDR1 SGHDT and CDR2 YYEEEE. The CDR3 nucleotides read TGTGCCAGCGTATATCGCAATTCACAAAGTCGGGCCAACGTCCTGACTTTC. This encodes CASVYRNSQSRANVLTF.

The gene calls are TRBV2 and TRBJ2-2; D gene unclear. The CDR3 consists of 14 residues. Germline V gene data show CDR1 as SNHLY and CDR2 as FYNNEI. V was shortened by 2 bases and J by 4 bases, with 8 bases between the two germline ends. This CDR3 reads CASSERLGTGELFF. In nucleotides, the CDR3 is TGTGCCAGCAGTGAACGGCTGGGCACCGGGGAGCTGTTTTTT.

The CDR3 DNA reads as TGTGCCAGCTTGACTAGCGGGAGAGGGGAGCAGTACTTC. This encodes CASLTSGRGEQYF. V gene TRBV7-2 combines with J gene TRBJ2-7; TRBD2 matches 12 bases. CDR3 length: 13 residues. The germline V gene has CDR1 SGHTA and CDR2 FQGNSA. Losses at the gene ends were 8 bases for V and 7 bases for J; bases not matched to a gene: 6.

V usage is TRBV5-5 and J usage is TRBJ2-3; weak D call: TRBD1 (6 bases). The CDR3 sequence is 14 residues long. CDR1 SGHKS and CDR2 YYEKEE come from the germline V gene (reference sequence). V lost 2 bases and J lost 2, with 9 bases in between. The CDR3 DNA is TGTGCCAGCAGCTTTGGACAGCCCACAGATACGCAGTATTTT. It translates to CASSFGQPTDTQYF. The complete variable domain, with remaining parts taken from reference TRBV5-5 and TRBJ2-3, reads DAGVTQSPTHLIKTRGQQVTLRCSPISGHKSVSWYQQVLGQGPQFIFQYYEKEERGRGNFPDRFSARQFPNYSSELNVNALLLGDSALYLCASSFGQPTDTQYFGPGTRLTVL.

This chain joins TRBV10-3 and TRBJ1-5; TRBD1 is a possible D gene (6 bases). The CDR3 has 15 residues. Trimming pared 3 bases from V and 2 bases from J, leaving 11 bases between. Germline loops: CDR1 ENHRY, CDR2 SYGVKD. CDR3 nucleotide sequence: TGTGCCATCAGTGATTCAGGGGATGGCAATCAGCCCCAGCATTTT. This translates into CAISDSGDGNQPQHF.

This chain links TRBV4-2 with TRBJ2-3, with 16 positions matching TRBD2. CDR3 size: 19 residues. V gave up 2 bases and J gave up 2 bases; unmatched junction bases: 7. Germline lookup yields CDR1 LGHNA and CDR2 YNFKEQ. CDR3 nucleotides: TGTGCCAGCAGCCAACCCGGGACTAGCGGGGGGGCCTCCACAGATACGCAGTATTTT. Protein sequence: CASSQPGTSGGASTDTQYF.

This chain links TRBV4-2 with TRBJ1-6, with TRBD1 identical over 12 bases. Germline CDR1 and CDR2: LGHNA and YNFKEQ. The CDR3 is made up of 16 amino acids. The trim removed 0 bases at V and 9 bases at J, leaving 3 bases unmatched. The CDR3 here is CASSQDPGQGASPLHF. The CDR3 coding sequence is TGTGCCAGCAGCCAAGATCCGGGACAGGGGGCTTCACCCCTCCACTTT.

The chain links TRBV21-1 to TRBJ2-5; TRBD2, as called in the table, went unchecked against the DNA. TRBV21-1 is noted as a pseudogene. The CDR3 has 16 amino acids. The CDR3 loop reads CASSTRLARVQETQYF. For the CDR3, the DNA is TGTGCCAGCAGCACCCGACTAGCGCGCGTCCAAGAGACCCAGTACTTC.

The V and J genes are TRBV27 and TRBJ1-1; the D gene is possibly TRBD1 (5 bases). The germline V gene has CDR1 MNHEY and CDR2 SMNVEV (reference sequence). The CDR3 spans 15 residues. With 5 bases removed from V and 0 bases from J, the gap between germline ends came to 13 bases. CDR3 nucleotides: TGTGCCAGCAGTCGTTGGGACTTACTGAACACTGAAGCTTTCTTT. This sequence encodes CASSRWDLLNTEAFF.

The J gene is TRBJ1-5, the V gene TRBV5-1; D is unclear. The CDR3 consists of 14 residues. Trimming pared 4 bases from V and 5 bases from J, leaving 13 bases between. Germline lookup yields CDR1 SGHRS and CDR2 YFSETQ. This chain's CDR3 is CASSPDGGDQPQHF. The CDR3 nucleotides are TGCGCCAGCAGCCCGGATGGCGGGGATCAGCCCCAGCATTTT.

CDR3 region: CASSTRRINEKLFF. The CDR3 DNA sequence: TGTGCCAGTAGTACCAGACGGATTAATGAAAAACTGTTTTTT. The V and J genes are TRBV19 and TRBJ1-4, with D unclear. V was pared by 4 bases and J by 4 bases, with 10 bases between. The CDR3 has 14 amino acids. The germline gives CDR1 LNHDA, CDR2 SQIVND (reference sequence). Variable domain in full (rest from reference TRBV19 and TRBJ1-4): DGGITQSPKYLFRKEGQNVTLSCEQNLNHDAMYWYRQDPGQGLRLIYYSQIVNDFQKGDIAEGYSVSREKKESFPLTVTSAQKNPTAFYLCASSTRRINEKLFFGSGTQLSVL.

DNA for the CDR3: TGTGCCAGCAGCCCCAGGGGGGACAAAAAAGAGACCCAGTACTTC. Its translation: CASSPRGDKKETQYF. The chain joins TRBV6-5 to TRBJ2-5; a possible D gene is TRBD1 (7 bases). V was clipped by 6 bases and J by 3 bases, with 17 bases between them. Germline values: CDR1 MNHEY, CDR2 SVGAGI. The CDR3 has 15 amino acids.

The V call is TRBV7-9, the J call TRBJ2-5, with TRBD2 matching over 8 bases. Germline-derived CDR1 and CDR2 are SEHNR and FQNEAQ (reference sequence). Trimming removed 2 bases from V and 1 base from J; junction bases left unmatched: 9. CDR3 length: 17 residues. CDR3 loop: CASSLLRVLAGQETQYF. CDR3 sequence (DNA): TGTGCCAGCAGCTTATTAAGGGTGCTAGCGGGCCAAGAGACCCAGTACTTC. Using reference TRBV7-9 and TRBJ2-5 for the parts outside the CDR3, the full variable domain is DTGVSQNPRHKITKRGQNVTFRCDPISEHNRLYWYRQTLGQGPEFLTYFQNEAQLEKSRLLSDRFSAERPKGSFSTLEIQRTEQGDSAMYLCASSLLRVLAGQETQYFGPGTRLLVL.

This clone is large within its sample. The CDR3 sequence: CASGLVQRREDEKLFF. The CDR3 coding sequence is TGTGCTAGTGGTTTGGTACAACGCCGAGAAGATGAAAAACTGTTTTTT. The chain combines TRBV12-5 with TRBJ1-4; D is uncertain. CDR1 is LGHNT, CDR2 FRNRAP, per germline. V was clipped by 0 bases and J by 6 bases, with 14 bases between them. The CDR3 runs 16 residues.

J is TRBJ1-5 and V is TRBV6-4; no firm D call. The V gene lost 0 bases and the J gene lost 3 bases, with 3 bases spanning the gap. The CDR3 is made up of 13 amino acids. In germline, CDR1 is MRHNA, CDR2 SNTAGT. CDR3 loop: CASSDSANQPQHF. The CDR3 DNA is TGTGCCAGCAGTGACTCGGCCAATCAGCCCCAGCATTTT.

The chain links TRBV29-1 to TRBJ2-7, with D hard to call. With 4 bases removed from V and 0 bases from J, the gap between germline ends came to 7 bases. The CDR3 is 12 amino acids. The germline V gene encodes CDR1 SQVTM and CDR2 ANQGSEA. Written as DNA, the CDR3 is TGCAGCGTTGCTAAGTCCTCCTACGAGCAGTACTTC. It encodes CSVAKSSYEQYF.

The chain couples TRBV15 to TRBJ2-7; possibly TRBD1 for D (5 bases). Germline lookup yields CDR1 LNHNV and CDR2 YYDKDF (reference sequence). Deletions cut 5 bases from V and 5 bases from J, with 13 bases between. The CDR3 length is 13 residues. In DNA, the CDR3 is TGTGCCACCAGCGGACAAAGCTACGACGAGCAGTACTTC. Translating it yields CATSGQSYDEQYF.

The CDR3 here is CASSLLARTLAGGPDEQFF. CDR3 nucleotides: TGTGCCAGCAGCTTATTGGCCCGCACGCTAGCGGGGGGGCCCGATGAGCAGTTCTTC. The rearrangement links TRBV7-3 to TRBJ2-1; TRBD2 matches 12 bases. This CDR3 contains 19 residues. Germline-derived CDR1 and CDR2 are SGHTA and FQGTGA. The V gene end was trimmed by 2 bases and the J gene end by 8 bases; junction bases not matched to a gene: 16.

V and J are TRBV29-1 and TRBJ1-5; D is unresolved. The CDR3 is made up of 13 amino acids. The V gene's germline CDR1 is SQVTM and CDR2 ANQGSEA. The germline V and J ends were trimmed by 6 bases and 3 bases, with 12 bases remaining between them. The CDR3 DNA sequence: TGCAGCGTCCACGACGGATTCAATCAGCCCCAGCATTTT. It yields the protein CSVHDGFNQPQHF.

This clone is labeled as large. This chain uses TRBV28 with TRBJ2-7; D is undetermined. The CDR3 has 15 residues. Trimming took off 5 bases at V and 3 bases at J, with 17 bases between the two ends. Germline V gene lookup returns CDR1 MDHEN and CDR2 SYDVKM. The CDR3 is CASSLQPSLGYEQYF. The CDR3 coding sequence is TGTGCCAGCAGTCTACAGCCCTCCTTGGGCTACGAGCAGTACTTC. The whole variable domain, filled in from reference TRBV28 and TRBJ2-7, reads DVKVTQSSRYLVKRTGEKVFLECVQDMDHENMFWYRQDPGLGLRLIYFSYDVKMKEKGDIPEGYSVSREKKERFSLILESASTNQTSMYLCASSLQPSLGYEQYFGPGTRLTVT.

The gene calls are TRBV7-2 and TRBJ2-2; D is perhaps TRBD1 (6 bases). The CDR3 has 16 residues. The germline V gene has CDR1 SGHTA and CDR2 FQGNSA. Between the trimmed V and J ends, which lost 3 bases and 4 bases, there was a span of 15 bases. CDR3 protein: CASSFGWTAFTGELFF. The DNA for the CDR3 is TGTGCCAGCAGCTTTGGGTGGACAGCCTTCACCGGGGAGCTGTTTTTT.